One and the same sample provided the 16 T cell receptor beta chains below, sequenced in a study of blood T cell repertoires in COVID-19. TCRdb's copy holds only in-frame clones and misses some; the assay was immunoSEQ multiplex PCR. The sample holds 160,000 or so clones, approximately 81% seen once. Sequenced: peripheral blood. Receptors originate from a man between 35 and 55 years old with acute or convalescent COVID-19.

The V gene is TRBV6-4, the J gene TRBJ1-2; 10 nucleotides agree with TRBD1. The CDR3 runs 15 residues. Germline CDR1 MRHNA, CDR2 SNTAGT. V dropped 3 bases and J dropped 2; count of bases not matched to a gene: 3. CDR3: CASSETGGGNYGYTF. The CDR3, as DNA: TGTGCCAGCAGTGAGACAGGGGGCGGGAACTATGGCTACACCTTC.

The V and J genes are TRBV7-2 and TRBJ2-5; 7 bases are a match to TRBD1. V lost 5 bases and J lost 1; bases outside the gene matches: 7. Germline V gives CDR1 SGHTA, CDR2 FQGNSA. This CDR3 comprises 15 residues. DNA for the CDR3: TGTGCCAGCAGCCCGAGGGGGCGGAGCCAAGAGACCCAGTACTTC. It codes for CASSPRGRSQETQYF.

CDR3: CASSIRTGNTEAFF. For the CDR3, the DNA is TGCGCCAGCAGCATAAGGACAGGGAACACTGAAGCTTTCTTT. V is TRBV5-1 and J is TRBJ1-1; TRBD1 matches 7 bases. The CDR3 sequence is 14 residues long. Germline-derived CDR1 and CDR2 are SGHRS and YFSETQ. The trim removed 4 bases at V and 1 base at J, leaving 4 bases unmatched.

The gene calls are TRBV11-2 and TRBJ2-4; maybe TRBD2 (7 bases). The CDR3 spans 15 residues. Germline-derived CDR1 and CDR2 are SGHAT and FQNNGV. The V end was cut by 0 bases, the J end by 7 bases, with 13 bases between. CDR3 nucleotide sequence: TGTGCCAGCAGCTTAGAAGTGGGGGGGCGGAACATTCAGTACTTC. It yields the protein CASSLEVGGRNIQYF.

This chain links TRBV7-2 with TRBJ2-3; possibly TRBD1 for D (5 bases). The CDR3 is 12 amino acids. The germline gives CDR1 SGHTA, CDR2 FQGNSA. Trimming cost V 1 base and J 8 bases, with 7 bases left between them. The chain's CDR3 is CASSLGRGTQYF. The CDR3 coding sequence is TGTGCCAGCAGCTTAGGAAGGGGTACGCAGTATTTT.

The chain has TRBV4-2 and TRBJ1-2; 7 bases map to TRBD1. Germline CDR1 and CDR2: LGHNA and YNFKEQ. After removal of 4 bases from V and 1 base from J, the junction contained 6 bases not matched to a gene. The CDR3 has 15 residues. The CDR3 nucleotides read TGTGCCAGCAGCCCCCGGGACAGAGATAACTATGGCTACACCTTC. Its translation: CASSPRDRDNYGYTF.

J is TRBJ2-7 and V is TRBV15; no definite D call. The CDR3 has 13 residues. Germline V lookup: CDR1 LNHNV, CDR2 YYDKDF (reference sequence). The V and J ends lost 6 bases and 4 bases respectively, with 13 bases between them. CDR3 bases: TGTGCCACCAGGGCCGTACAAGCGTACGAGCAGTACTTC. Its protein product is CATRAVQAYEQYF.

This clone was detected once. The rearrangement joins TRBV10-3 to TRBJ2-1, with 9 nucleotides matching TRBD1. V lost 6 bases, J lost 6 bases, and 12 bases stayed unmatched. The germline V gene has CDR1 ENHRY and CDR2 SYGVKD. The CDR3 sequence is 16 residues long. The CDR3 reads CAISGPDRGSSNEQFF. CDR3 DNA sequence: TGTGCCATCAGCGGACCGGACAGGGGAAGTAGCAATGAGCAGTTCTTC.

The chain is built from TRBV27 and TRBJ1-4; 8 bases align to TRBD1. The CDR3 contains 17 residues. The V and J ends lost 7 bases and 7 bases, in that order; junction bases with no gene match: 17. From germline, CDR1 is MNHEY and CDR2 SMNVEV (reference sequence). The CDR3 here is CASKSRDRSSPPEKLFF. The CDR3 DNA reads TGTGCCAGCAAGAGTCGGGACAGGAGCTCCCCGCCTGAAAAACTGTTTTTT.

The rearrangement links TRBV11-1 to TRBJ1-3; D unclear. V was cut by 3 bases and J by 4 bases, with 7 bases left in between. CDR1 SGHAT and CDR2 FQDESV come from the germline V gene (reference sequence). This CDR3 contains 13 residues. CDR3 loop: CASSFPGGNTIYF. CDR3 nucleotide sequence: TGTGCCAGCAGCTTTCCTGGCGGAAACACCATATATTTT.

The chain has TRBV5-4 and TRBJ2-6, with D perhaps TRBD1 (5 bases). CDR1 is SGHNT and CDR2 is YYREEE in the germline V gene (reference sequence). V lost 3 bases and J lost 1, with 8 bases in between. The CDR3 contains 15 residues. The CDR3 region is CASSSRQSGANVLTF. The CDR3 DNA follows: TGTGCCAGCAGCTCGAGACAGTCTGGGGCCAACGTCCTGACTTTC.

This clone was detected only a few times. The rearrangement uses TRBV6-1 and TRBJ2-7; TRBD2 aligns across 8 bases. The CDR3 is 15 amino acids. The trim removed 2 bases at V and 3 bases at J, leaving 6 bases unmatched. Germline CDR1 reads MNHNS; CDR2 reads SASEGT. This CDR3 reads CASSEFFSGSYEQYF. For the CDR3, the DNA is TGTGCCAGCAGTGAATTCTTCAGCGGGAGCTACGAGCAGTACTTC.

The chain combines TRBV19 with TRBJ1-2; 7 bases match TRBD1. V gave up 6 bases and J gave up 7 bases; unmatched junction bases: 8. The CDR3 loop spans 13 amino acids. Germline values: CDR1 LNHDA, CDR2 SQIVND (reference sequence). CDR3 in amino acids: CASSPTAGGGYTF. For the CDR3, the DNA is TGTGCCAGTAGCCCCACGGCAGGGGGTGGCTACACCTTC.

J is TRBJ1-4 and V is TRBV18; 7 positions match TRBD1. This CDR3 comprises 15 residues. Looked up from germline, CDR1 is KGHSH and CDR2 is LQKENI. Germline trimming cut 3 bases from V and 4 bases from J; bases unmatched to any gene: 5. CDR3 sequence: CASSPYRGDNEKLFF. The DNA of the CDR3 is TGTGCCAGCTCACCGTACAGGGGTGATAATGAAAAACTGTTTTTT.

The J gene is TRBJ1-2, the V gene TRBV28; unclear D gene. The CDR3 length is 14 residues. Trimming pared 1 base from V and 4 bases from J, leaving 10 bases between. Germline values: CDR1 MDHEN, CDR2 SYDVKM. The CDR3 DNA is TGTGCCAGCAGTTTATCCGGGTCCCTCTATGGCTACACCTTC. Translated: CASSLSGSLYGYTF.

Here the CDR3 reads CASSFGPYQPQHF. The CDR3 DNA reads TGTGCCAGCAGCTTCGGTCCCTATCAGCCCCAGCATTTT. V and J are TRBV7-3 and TRBJ1-5, with D unresolved. The CDR3 covers 13 residues. Per the germline V gene, CDR1 is SGHTA and CDR2 is FQGTGA. V shed 3 bases and J shed 5 bases, with 8 bases lying between them.